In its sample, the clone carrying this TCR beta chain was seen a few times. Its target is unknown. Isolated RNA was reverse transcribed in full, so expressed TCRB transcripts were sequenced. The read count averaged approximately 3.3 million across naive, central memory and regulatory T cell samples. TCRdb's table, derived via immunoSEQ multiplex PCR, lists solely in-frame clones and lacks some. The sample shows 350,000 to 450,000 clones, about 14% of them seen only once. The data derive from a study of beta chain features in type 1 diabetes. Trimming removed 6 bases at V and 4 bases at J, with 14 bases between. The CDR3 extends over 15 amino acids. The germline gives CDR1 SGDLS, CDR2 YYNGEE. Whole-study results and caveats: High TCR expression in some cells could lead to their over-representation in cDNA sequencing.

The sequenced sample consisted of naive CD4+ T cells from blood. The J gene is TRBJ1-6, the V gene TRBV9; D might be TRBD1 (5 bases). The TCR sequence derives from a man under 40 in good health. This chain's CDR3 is CASTPAGTYNSPLHF. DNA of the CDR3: TGTGCCAGCACCCCTGCGGGGACTTATAATTCACCCCTCCACTTT.